This T cell receptor beta chain was sequenced for a study of blood T cell repertoires in COVID-19. Study-wide background: The cDNA or gDNA used as material had been derived from T cells, B-cell-depleted T cells, or PBMCs.

Donors in Cohort 3 who had recovered were those with two negative PCRs, healthcare professional clearance, or resolution of their symptoms. TCRdb's table, derived via immunoSEQ multiplex PCR, lists solely in-frame clones and lacks some. The sample lists over 250,000 clones, roughly 90% occurring once. V was trimmed by 1 base and J by 6 bases, leaving 16 bases between them. The length of the CDR3 is 16 residues. Looked up from germline, CDR1 is SEHNR and CDR2 is FQNEAQ (reference sequence). The clonotype comes from a man in his 60s who had recovered from COVID-19. Sequenced input: PBMCs or T cells enriched from blood (not recorded which). The chain combines TRBV7-9 with TRBJ1-5; TRBD1 is a possible D gene (5 bases). CDR3 residues: CASSLEFQGNGQPQHF. The CDR3 DNA reads TGTGCCAGCAGCTTAGAGTTCCAGGGCAATGGTCAGCCCCAGCATTTT.